These 19 T cell receptor beta chains originate from one sample sequenced in a study of blood T cell repertoires in COVID-19 (dated by TCRdb to the early 2020s). The library was obtained by the immunoSEQ multiplex PCR assay. The table comes from immuneACCESS by way of TCRdb, which keeps in-frame sequences with V and J called. Part of the clones is missing from these tables; in studies checked, under half for an unresolved V gene and the rest for unknown reasons. The sample table holds about 120,000 clones, of which over 80% were seen once. The ten largest account for almost 30% of the sample. The sequenced sample was peripheral blood. Source of these receptors: a woman in her 70s with acute or convalescent COVID-19.

The chain combines TRBV24-1 with TRBJ1-5, with 9 bases aligning to TRBD1. The CDR3 is 16 residues long. Germline-derived CDR1 and CDR2 are KGHDR and SFDVKD. V shed 8 bases and J 3 bases; nucleotides not matched to a gene: 10. The CDR3 sequence is CATTRTGGALNQPQHF. CDR3 nucleotides: TGTGCCACCACTAGAACAGGGGGCGCCCTCAATCAGCCCCAGCATTTT.

The chain recombines TRBV18 with TRBJ2-7; 11 bases align to TRBD2. J gave up 6 bases and V 5 bases, and 9 bases lay outside the gene matches. The germline CDR1 and CDR2 sequences are KGHSH and LQKENI. The CDR3 is made up of 15 amino acids. In DNA, the CDR3 is TGTGCCAGCTCAGTGGGACTAGCGGAGGTATCCGAGCAGTACTTC. It specifies CASSVGLAEVSEQYF. Together with reference TRBV18 and TRBJ2-7, the CDR3 gives the full variable domain: NAGVMQNPRHLVRRRGQEARLRCSPMKGHSHVYWYRQLPEEGLKFMVYLQKENIIDESGMPKERFSAEFPKEGPSILRIQQVVRGDSAAYFCASSVGLAEVSEQYFGPGTRLTVT.

For this clone: Within the sample, other DNA sequences also encode this same CDR3. The chain employs TRBV7-9 and TRBJ2-3; D is undetermined. This CDR3 comprises 15 residues. Trimming removed 1 base from V and 0 bases from J, with 8 bases in between. In germline, CDR1 is SEHNR, CDR2 FQNEAQ (reference sequence). In nucleotides, the CDR3 is TGTGCCAGCAGCTTAGATTTGTCTAGCACAGATACGCAGTATTTT. It codes for CASSLDLSSTDTQYF.

V usage is TRBV5-4 and J usage is TRBJ1-6; TRBD1 agrees at 7 bases. V was clipped by 2 bases and J by 2 bases; unmatched bases: 4. This CDR3 has 16 amino acids. CDR1 is SGHNT and CDR2 is YYREEE in the germline V gene (reference sequence). CDR3 sequence (DNA): TGTGCCAGCAGCTTTTACAGGGGACCCTATAATTCACCCCTCCACTTT. Protein product: CASSFYRGPYNSPLHF.

V is TRBV27 and J is TRBJ1-6; 7 nucleotides align to TRBD1. This CDR3 contains 14 residues. Unmatched junction bases numbered 7, after V lost 7 bases and J lost 7 bases. Germline CDR1 reads MNHEY; CDR2 reads SMNVEV (reference sequence). CDR3 in amino acids: CASTDNRGNSPLHF. DNA of the CDR3: TGTGCCAGCACTGATAACAGGGGCAATTCACCCCTCCACTTT.

The gene calls are TRBV2 and TRBJ1-6; TRBD1 agrees at 7 bases. Germline-derived CDR1 and CDR2 are SNHLY and FYNNEI. This CDR3 region has 14 residues. V was clipped by 6 bases and J by 8 bases; unmatched bases: 7. The DNA of the CDR3 is TGTGCCAGCAGGAGGACAGGATTGGATTCACCCCTCCACTTT. Protein sequence: CASRRTGLDSPLHF.

This sequence joins TRBV5-1 and TRBJ1-4; D is undetermined. The germline V gene encodes CDR1 SGHRS and CDR2 YFSETQ. This CDR3 has 13 residues. The V end lost 5 bases, the J end lost 8 bases, and 13 bases lay between the germline ends. The CDR3 nucleotides read TGCGCCAGCAGTTCCGCGGCGGGGGAAAAACTGTTTTTT. This codes for CASSSAAGEKLFF.

This chain connects TRBV7-8 to TRBJ2-7; TRBD1 matches 7 bases. With V trimmed by 6 bases and J by 3 bases, 5 bases remained unmatched. The CDR3 has 13 residues. CDR1 and CDR2 (germline): SGHVS, FQNEAQ. The CDR3: CASRPTGHYEQYF. DNA of the CDR3: TGTGCCAGCAGACCGACAGGGCACTACGAGCAGTACTTC.

The chain is built from TRBV12-5 and TRBJ2-5; D is ambiguous. Germline lookup yields CDR1 LGHNT and CDR2 FRNRAP. The CDR3 totals 14 residues. Trimming shortened V by 2 bases and J by 5 bases, and 12 bases separated the two germline ends. The CDR3 nucleotides are TGTGCTAGTGGTTTGCCCCCGGGTAGCGAGACCCAGTACTTC. Translation gives CASGLPPGSETQYF.

This clone was seen a handful of times. V and J are TRBV10-1 and TRBJ1-6, with D uncertain. Trimming pared 3 bases from V and 0 bases from J, leaving 18 bases between. This CDR3 has 19 amino acids. The germline CDR1 and CDR2 sequences are WNHNN and SYGVQD (reference sequence). Here the CDR3 DNA reads TGCGCCAGCAGTGAATTCTTAATCTGGCAAAGCTCCTATAATTCACCCCTCCACTTT. This sequence encodes CASSEFLIWQSSYNSPLHF.

The genes are TRBV5-4 and TRBJ2-1, with 9 bases aligning to TRBD1. V trimming: 3 bases; J trimming: 7 bases; junction bases outside the gene matches: 5. The germline V gene encodes CDR1 SGHNT and CDR2 YYREEE (reference sequence). This CDR3 is built from 14 residues. CDR3 coding DNA: TGTGCCAGCAGCTCTGGACAGGGGTGGAATGAGCAGTTCTTC. This encodes CASSSGQGWNEQFF.

This clone is a singleton in its sample. The V gene is TRBV28, the J gene TRBJ2-5; 7 nucleotides match TRBD1. The CDR3 is 14 residues long. V lost 2 bases, J lost 4 bases, and 4 bases stayed unmatched. Germline CDR1 reads MDHEN; CDR2 reads SYDVKM. CDR3 region: CASSLRGGSETQYF. DNA of the CDR3: TGTGCCAGCAGTTTAAGAGGGGGCTCAGAGACCCAGTACTTC.

In nucleotides, the CDR3 is TGTGCCAGCAGTTACGGGGACAGAAGAATCTATGGCTACACCTTC. This gives the protein CASSYGDRRIYGYTF. This chain links TRBV6-2 or TRBV6-3 with TRBJ1-2; 7 positions match TRBD1. Unmatched junction bases numbered 7, after V lost 2 bases and J lost 4 bases. Germline V gives CDR1 MNHEY, CDR2 SVGEGT. This CDR3 contains 15 residues.

The chain has TRBV4-1 and TRBJ2-3, with D hard to call. CDR3 length: 14 amino acids. Germline lookup yields CDR1 MGHRA and CDR2 YSYEKL. The V end lost 3 bases, the J end lost 1 base, and 8 bases lay between the germline ends. The CDR3 protein is CASSHPSGTDTQYF. The CDR3 nucleotides read TGCGCCAGCAGCCATCCTTCCGGCACAGATACGCAGTATTTT.

This clone was found a few times. This rearrangement joins TRBV5-4 to TRBJ2-7; TRBD1 might be the D (5 bases). The length of the CDR3 is 14 residues. Trimming took off 0 bases at V and 7 bases at J, with 14 bases between the two ends. In germline, CDR1 is SGHNT, CDR2 YYREEE (reference sequence). CDR3 coding DNA: TGTGCCAGCAGCTTGGCCGCAGGGATCGGGGAGCAGTACTTC. Its protein product is CASSLAAGIGEQYF.

The chain links TRBV19 to TRBJ2-7; D is unresolved. Trimming took 5 bases from V and 0 from J, leaving 11 bases between them. Germline V gives CDR1 LNHDA, CDR2 SQIVND (reference sequence). This CDR3 has 14 residues. The CDR3 protein is CASSQWRDSYEQYF. Here the CDR3 DNA reads TGTGCCAGTAGTCAATGGAGAGACTCCTACGAGCAGTACTTC.

This chain connects TRBV27 to TRBJ1-1; the match to TRBD1 covers 9 bases. Germline CDR1 and CDR2: MNHEY and SMNVEV (reference sequence). The length of the CDR3 is 14 residues. V lost 5 bases and J lost 6; bases outside the gene matches: 7. The CDR3 protein is CASSPRTGAAEAFF. In DNA, the CDR3 is TGTGCCAGCAGTCCCCGGACAGGGGCTGCTGAAGCTTTCTTT.

The chain carries TRBV7-3 and TRBJ2-6; weak D call: TRBD1 (6 bases). The CDR3 runs 18 residues. Trimming removed 2 bases at V and 0 bases at J, with 14 bases between. Germline V lookup: CDR1 SGHTA, CDR2 FQGTGA. CDR3 residues: CASSLYAGVGSGANVLTF. CDR3 nucleotide sequence: TGTGCCAGCAGCTTATATGCAGGGGTGGGCTCTGGGGCCAACGTCCTGACTTTC.

Comments on this clone: This same CDR3 is encoded by further DNA sequences in the sample. The V call is TRBV5-1, the J call TRBJ1-4; 7 nucleotides agree with TRBD1. The CDR3 spans 14 residues. Per germline, CDR1 SGHRS and CDR2 YFSETQ. V lost 4 bases, J lost 3 bases, and 3 bases stayed unmatched. The CDR3 DNA reads TGCGCCAGCAGCGTCGGGACAGCTAATGAAAAACTGTTTTTT. Amino acid sequence: CASSVGTANEKLFF.